These T cell receptor beta chains were read from a single sample in a study. A single record per CDR3 protein comes from TCRdb applying MiXCR to the 5' RACE reads. The profile shows some 8,000 distinct CDR3 sequences, 40% to 60% of them singletons. Material: memory CD4+ T cells sorted from a lymph node. All receptors come from a female donor with breast cancer. The CDR3 runs from the conserved cysteine through the conserved F or W. Fields, in order: J gene, V gene, D gene, clone size, CDR3 DNA, CDR3 protein. D genes are given only for firm matches. Not all rows give a size; the values are once, few, many and, for expanded clones, a class.

J gene: TRBJ2-5; V gene: TRBV5-1; D gene: .; clone size: few; CDR3 DNA: TGCGCCAGCAGCTTGGGGCCAGGGGACCAAGGAGAGACCCAGTACTTC; CDR3 protein: CASSLGPGDQGETQYF
J gene: TRBJ1-1; V gene: TRBV6-2/TRBV6-3; D gene: .; clone size: .; CDR3 DNA: TGTGCCAGCAGTTACGACGGGTGGCAAGAAGCTTTCTTT; CDR3 protein: CASSYDGWQEAFF
J gene: TRBJ2-3; V gene: TRBV7-2; D gene: TRBD2; clone size: once; CDR3 DNA: TGTGCCAGCAGCTACGGACTAGCGGGAGATACGCAGTATTTT; CDR3 protein: CASSYGLAGDTQYF
J gene: TRBJ1-2; V gene: TRBV5-4; D gene: .; clone size: .; CDR3 DNA: TGTGCCAGCAGCTCCCATTTTTTGACAGGCCCGTATGGCTACACCTTC; CDR3 protein: CASSSHFLTGPYGYTF
J gene: TRBJ2-1; V gene: TRBV18; D gene: .; clone size: .; CDR3 DNA: TGTGCCAGCTCACCACTCCGCGGGAATGAGCAGTTCTTC; CDR3 protein: CASSPLRGNEQFF
J gene: TRBJ2-1; V gene: TRBV24-1; D gene: .; clone size: .; CDR3 DNA: TGTGCCACCAGTGATCCACCTTCTGGAGGCGCCTACAATGAGCAGTTCTTC; CDR3 protein: CATSDPPSGGAYNEQFF
J gene: TRBJ2-7; V gene: TRBV4-1; D gene: .; clone size: .; CDR3 DNA: TGCGCCAGCAGCCGTGGAGGGGATCGAACCTACGAGCGGTACTTC; CDR3 protein: CASSRGGDRTYERYF
J gene: TRBJ2-1; V gene: TRBV20-1; D gene: TRBD2; clone size: few; CDR3 DNA: TGCAGTACCGTTCTAGCGGGAGTCGACAATGAGCAGTTCTTC; CDR3 protein: CSTVLAGVDNEQFF
J gene: TRBJ1-2; V gene: TRBV5-1; D gene: TRBD1; clone size: .; CDR3 DNA: TGCGCCAGCAGCTCGGGACAGATCTATGGCTACACCTTC; CDR3 protein: CASSSGQIYGYTF
J gene: TRBJ1-1; V gene: TRBV20-1; D gene: .; clone size: .; CDR3 DNA: TGCAGTGCTGGAGTGAACACTGAAGCTTTCTTT; CDR3 protein: CSAGVNTEAFF
J gene: TRBJ2-1; V gene: TRBV7-2; D gene: TRBD2; clone size: few; CDR3 DNA: TGTGCCAGCAGCCCTCCCGGGACTAGCGGGATTATGCAGTTCTTC; CDR3 protein: CASSPPGTSGIMQFF
J gene: TRBJ1-1; V gene: TRBV7-3; D gene: .; clone size: .; CDR3 DNA: TGTGCCAGCAGCTTAAACCCGACAGTGGAAGCTTTCTTT; CDR3 protein: CASSLNPTVEAFF
J gene: TRBJ1-5; V gene: TRBV20-1; D gene: .; clone size: few; CDR3 DNA: TGCAGTGCTGGAGGGGCGCGCGGCAATCAGCCCCAGCATTTT; CDR3 protein: CSAGGARGNQPQHF
J gene: TRBJ2-1; V gene: TRBV2; D gene: .; clone size: .; CDR3 DNA: TGTGCCAGCAGTGACCCACAACAGGACAATGAGCAGTTCTTC; CDR3 protein: CASSDPQQDNEQFF
J gene: TRBJ1-1; V gene: TRBV10-3; D gene: TRBD1; clone size: few; CDR3 DNA: TGTGCCATCAGTCACCCGGACAGGGCAAGAGCTGAAGCTTTCTTT; CDR3 protein: CAISHPDRARAEAFF
J gene: TRBJ2-5; V gene: TRBV6-5; D gene: .; clone size: .; CDR3 DNA: TGTGCCAGCAGTTACTTGGGGCAAGAGACCCAGTATTTC; CDR3 protein: CASSYLGQETQYF
J gene: TRBJ2-5; V gene: TRBV27; D gene: .; clone size: .; CDR3 DNA: TGTGCCAGCGCCCGCGAAAGGATGTACCAAGAGACCCAGTACTTC; CDR3 protein: CASARERMYQETQYF
J gene: TRBJ2-1; V gene: TRBV11-2; D gene: .; clone size: once; CDR3 DNA: TGTGCCAGCAGCTCCTTCTGGGGCGACAATGAGCAGTTCTTC; CDR3 protein: CASSSFWGDNEQFF
J gene: TRBJ2-7; V gene: TRBV20-1; D gene: TRBD2; clone size: few; CDR3 DNA: TGCAGTGCGAGCGCAGCGGGAGACCTCTACGAGCAGTACTTC; CDR3 protein: CSASAAGDLYEQYF
J gene: TRBJ2-7; V gene: TRBV6-1; D gene: .; clone size: .; CDR3 DNA: TGTGCCAGCAGTCCCGGGACGACGACTAACGAGCAGTACTTC; CDR3 protein: CASSPGTTTNEQYF
J gene: TRBJ1-2; V gene: TRBV5-6; D gene: .; clone size: few; CDR3 DNA: TGTGCCAGCAGCTTGGAACGAAGAACTAACTATGGCTACACCTTC; CDR3 protein: CASSLERRTNYGYTF
J gene: TRBJ2-1; V gene: TRBV9; D gene: .; clone size: once; CDR3 DNA: TGTGCCAGCAGCACCAGCGGGAATGAGCAGTTCTTC; CDR3 protein: CASSTSGNEQFF
J gene: TRBJ2-1; V gene: TRBV6-2/TRBV6-3; D gene: .; clone size: .; CDR3 DNA: TGTGCCAGCAGTTTTAGCAGATGCACCTACAATGAGCAGTTCTTC; CDR3 protein: CASSFSRCTYNEQFF
J gene: TRBJ2-7; V gene: TRBV28; D gene: .; clone size: .; CDR3 DNA: TGTGCCAGCAGCCCCGGACTAGACAGGGCCGAGCAGTACTTC; CDR3 protein: CASSPGLDRAEQYF
J gene: TRBJ1-2; V gene: TRBV19; D gene: .; clone size: .; CDR3 DNA: TGTGCCAGTAGTACGGTGGCTCGCACGGGCTACACCTTC; CDR3 protein: CASSTVARTGYTF
J gene: TRBJ2-3; V gene: TRBV5-1; D gene: .; clone size: .; CDR3 DNA: TGCGCCAGCAGCAGAGGGGAGCGAGGAGATGCGCAGTATTTT; CDR3 protein: CASSRGERGDAQYF
J gene: TRBJ2-3; V gene: TRBV11-2; D gene: .; clone size: few; CDR3 DNA: TGTGCCAGCAGCTTAGGCTCGCGGGGGCGCAGCACAGATACGCAGTATTTT; CDR3 protein: CASSLGSRGRSTDTQYF
J gene: TRBJ2-7; V gene: TRBV7-2; D gene: .; clone size: .; CDR3 DNA: TGTGCCAGCAGCCAGAGGGCGGAGCAGTACTTC; CDR3 protein: CASSQRAEQYF
J gene: TRBJ2-1; V gene: TRBV7-2; D gene: .; clone size: .; CDR3 DNA: TGTGCCAGCAGCTTAGTAAGCGCACTCAATGAGCAGTTCTTC; CDR3 protein: CASSLVSALNEQFF